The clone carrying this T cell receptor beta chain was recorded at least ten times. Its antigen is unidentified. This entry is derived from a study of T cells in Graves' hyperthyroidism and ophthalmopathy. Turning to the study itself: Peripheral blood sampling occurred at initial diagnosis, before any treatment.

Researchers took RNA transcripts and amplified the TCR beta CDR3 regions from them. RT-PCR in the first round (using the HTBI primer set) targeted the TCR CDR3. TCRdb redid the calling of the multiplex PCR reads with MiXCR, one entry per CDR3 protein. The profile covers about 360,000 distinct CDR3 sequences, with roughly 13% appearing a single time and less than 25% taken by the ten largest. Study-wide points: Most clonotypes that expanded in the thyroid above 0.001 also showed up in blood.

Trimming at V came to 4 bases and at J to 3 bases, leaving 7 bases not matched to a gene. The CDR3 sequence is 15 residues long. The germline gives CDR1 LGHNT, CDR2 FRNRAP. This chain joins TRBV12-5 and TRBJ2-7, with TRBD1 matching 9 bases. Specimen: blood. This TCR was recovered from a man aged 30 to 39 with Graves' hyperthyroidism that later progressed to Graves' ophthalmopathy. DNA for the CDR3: TGTGCTAGTGGTTCCTTACAGGGGGCGATCTACGAGCAGTACTTC. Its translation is CASGSLQGAIYEQYF.